This paragraph reports one T cell receptor beta chain. What it recognizes is unknown. The entry originates in a study of cytomegalovirus exposure and HLA in healthy donors. This PCR relied on a set of 60 Vbeta primers and 13 Jbeta primers. Method: immunoSEQ multiplex PCR; TCRdb's copy keeps in-frame clones and lacks some. The repertoire holds approximately 150,000 clones, roughly 80% seen once, with about 2.3% in the top ten. With 4 bases removed from V and 0 bases from J, the gap between germline ends came to 13 bases. The CDR3 runs 16 residues. CDR1 and CDR2 (germline): MNHNS, SASEGT. Findings and caveats of the study: Reportedly, fewer N-insertions than the roughly 700-donor mean appeared in an Asian-associated ancestry cluster in a later analysis. Later on, an analysis found that several of the most significant clusters appeared to be linked to common viral pathogens, which included parvovirus B19. The study designated roughly 150 TCR beta chains cytomegalovirus-associated. Immune exposure was documented only through CMV serostatus.

This receptor was obtained from a male donor in good health and CMV-seronegative. V and J are TRBV6-1 and TRBJ2-4; a weak D match, TRBD1 (6 bases). Input material: PBMCs. The CDR3 sequence: CASSVRGGLAKNIQYF. The DNA for the CDR3 is TGTGCCAGCAGTGTCCGAGGGGGTCTAGCCAAAAACATTCAGTACTTC.